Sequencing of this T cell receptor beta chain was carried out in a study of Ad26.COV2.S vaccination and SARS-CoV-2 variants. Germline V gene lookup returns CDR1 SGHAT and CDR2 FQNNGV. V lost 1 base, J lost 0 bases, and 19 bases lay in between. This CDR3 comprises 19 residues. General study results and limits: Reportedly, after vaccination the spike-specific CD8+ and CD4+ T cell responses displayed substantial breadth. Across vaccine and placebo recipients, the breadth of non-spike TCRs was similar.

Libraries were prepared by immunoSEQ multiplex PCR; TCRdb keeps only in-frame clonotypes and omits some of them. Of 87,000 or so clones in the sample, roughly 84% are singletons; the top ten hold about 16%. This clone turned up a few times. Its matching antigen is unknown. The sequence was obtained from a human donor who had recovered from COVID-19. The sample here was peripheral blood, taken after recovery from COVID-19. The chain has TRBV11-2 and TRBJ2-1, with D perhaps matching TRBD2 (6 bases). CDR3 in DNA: TGTGCCAGCAGCTTAGTCGGCGTATGGGGGGAGGACTCCTACAATGAGCAGTTCTTC. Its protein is CASSLVGVWGEDSYNEQFF. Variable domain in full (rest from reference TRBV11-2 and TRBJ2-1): EAGVAQSPRYKIIEKRQSVAFWCNPISGHATLYWYQQILGQGPKLLIQFQNNGVVDDSQLPKDRFSAERLKGVDSTLKIQPAKLEDSAVYLCASSLVGVWGEDSYNEQFFGPGTRLTVL.